This T cell receptor beta chain emerged from a study of T-cell reconstitution after alpha-beta-depleted transplantation in children. The CDR3 length is 14 residues. Germline CDR1 DFQATT, CDR2 SNEGSKA (reference sequence). Trimming took off 3 bases at V and 5 bases at J, with 14 bases between the two ends. Unique molecular identifiers were used to barcode this TCRbeta library. TCRdb processed the PCR reads anew with MiXCR; each CDR3 protein has one entry. The sample yields 500,000 to 600,000 distinct CDR3 sequences, approximately 29% seen once. Sequenced here: PBMCs from the stem cell graft donor, sampled from the stem cell graft. This receptor was obtained from a human donor who donated a stem cell graft to a child with aplastic anemia. V is TRBV20-1 and J is TRBJ1-5; D might be TRBD1 (5 bases). CDR3 bases: TGCAGTGCTAGTTTCGGGGTGGGGGATCAGCCCCAGCATTTT. This translates into CSASFGVGDQPQHF.